This T cell receptor beta chain was retrieved from a study of T cell responses to AZD1222 COVID-19 vaccine. Generated by immunoSEQ multiplex PCR, the TCRdb table keeps only in-frame clones and is missing some. There are approximately 170,000 clones in the sample; approximately 90% occur only once, and about 6.9% lies in the top ten. Study conclusions and caveats: Clonal diversity was possibly underestimated, and the donors were mostly white British, with more females. Reportedly, nearly half of unique spike TCRs recognized epitopes outside B.1.351/B.1.1.7 mutations.

Details on this clone: Its specificity is not known.

The source is an adult in good health. Sequenced here: peripheral blood, sampled on day 0 of AZD1222 vaccination.

Here the CDR3 DNA reads TGCGCCAGCAGCTTGGAGACAGGGTTGACCTACGAGCAGTACGTC. Amino acids: CASSLETGLTYEQYV. The J gene is TRBJ2-7, the V gene TRBV5-1; 7 bases line up with TRBD1. Germline CDR1 SGHRS, CDR2 YFSETQ. V was pared by 0 bases and J by 2 bases, with 5 bases of the junction left unmatched. The CDR3 is 15 residues long.